The 4 T cell receptor beta chains below all came from one sample that was sequenced in a study of cytomegalovirus exposure and HLA in healthy donors. Clones were read by immunoSEQ multiplex PCR, and TCRdb kept only the in-frame ones, dropping some. This sample has approximately 120,000 clones, with 90% to 97% found just once. Sequenced input: PBMCs. These receptors all come from a man between 18 and 35 years old in good health and CMV-seronegative.

This clone was found once. The chain combines TRBV29-1 with TRBJ2-7; maybe TRBD1 (6 bases). Trimming left V 6 bases short and J 3 bases short, with 15 bases between. Germline-derived CDR1 and CDR2 are SQVTM and ANQGSEA. This CDR3 is built from 13 residues. DNA of the CDR3: TGCAGCGTACTCTACAGGGACCACTACGAGCAGTACTTC. Its translation is CSVLYRDHYEQYF.

The V gene is TRBV28, the J gene TRBJ2-5, with D maybe TRBD2 (6 bases). The V end lost 0 bases, the J end lost 2 bases, and 19 bases lay between the germline ends. CDR3 length equals 18 residues. CDR1 is MDHEN, CDR2 SYDVKM, per germline. CDR3 in DNA: TGTGCCAGCAGTTTATGGGGAAACGGGGGAAGGGGTCAAGAGACCCAGTACTTC. The encoded protein is CASSLWGNGGRGQETQYF.

The genes are TRBV15 and TRBJ2-1, with 7 bases identical to TRBD2. Looked up from germline, CDR1 is LNHNV and CDR2 is YYDKDF (reference sequence). The V gene end was trimmed by 1 base and the J gene end by 3 bases; junction bases not matched to a gene: 9. The CDR3 spans 17 residues. The DNA for the CDR3 is TGTGCCACCAGCAGAGTAGGAGGAAGCGGGGACTACAATGAGCAGTTCTTC. Translation gives CATSRVGGSGDYNEQFF.

This rearrangement joins TRBV7-3 to TRBJ2-7; 8 bases are shared with TRBD1. CDR1 and CDR2 from the germline V gene are SGHTA and FQGTGA. J gave up 12 bases and V 2 bases, and 15 bases lay outside the gene matches. The CDR3 is made up of 15 amino acids. The CDR3 loop reads CASSLLRTGLKDLYF. CDR3 DNA: TGTGCCAGCAGCTTATTGAGGACAGGGCTGAAGGATCTGTACTTC.